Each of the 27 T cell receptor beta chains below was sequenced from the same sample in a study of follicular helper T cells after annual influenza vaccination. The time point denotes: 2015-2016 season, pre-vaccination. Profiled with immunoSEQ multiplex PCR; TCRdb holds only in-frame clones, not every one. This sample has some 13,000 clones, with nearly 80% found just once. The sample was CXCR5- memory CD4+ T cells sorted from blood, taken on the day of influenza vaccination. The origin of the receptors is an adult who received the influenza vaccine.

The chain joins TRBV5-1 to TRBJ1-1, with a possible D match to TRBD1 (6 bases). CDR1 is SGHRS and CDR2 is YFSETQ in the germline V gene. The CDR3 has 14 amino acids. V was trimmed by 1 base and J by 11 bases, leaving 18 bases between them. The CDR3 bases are TGCGCCAGCAGCTTGTCGGCAGGGGCGGTGGGTGCTTTCTTT. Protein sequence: CASSLSAGAVGAFF. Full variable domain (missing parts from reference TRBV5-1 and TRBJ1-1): KAGVTQTPRYLIKTRGQQVTLSCSPISGHRSVSWYQQTPGQGLQFLFEYFSETQRNKGNFPGRFSGRQFSNSRSEMNVSTLELGDSALYLCASSLSAGAVGAFFGQGTRLTVV.

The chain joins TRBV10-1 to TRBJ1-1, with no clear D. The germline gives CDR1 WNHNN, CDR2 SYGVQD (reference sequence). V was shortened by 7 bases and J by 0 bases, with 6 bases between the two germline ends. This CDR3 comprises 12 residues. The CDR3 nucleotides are TGCGCCAGCAAAGGTCTGAACACTGAAGCTTTCTTT. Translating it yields CASKGLNTEAFF.

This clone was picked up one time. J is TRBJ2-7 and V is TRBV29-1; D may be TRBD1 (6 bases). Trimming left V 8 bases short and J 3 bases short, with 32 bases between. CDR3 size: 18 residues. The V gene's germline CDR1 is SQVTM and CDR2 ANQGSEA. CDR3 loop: CSPHDRQDRPSSSYEQYF. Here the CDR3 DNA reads TGCAGCCCTCATGACAGGCAAGACAGGCCAAGCTCCAGCTACGAGCAGTACTTC.

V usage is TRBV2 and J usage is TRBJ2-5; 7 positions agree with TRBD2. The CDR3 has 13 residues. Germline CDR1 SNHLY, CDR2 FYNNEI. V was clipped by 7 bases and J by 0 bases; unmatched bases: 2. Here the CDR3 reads CASKGTNQETQYF. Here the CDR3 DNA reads TGTGCCAGCAAGGGGACTAACCAAGAGACCCAGTACTTC.

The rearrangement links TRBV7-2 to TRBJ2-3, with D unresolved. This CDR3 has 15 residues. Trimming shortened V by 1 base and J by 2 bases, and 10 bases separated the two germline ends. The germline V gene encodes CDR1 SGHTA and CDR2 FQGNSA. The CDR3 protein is CASSLVGSNTDTQYF. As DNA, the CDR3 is TGTGCCAGCAGCTTAGTAGGGTCTAACACAGATACGCAGTATTTT.

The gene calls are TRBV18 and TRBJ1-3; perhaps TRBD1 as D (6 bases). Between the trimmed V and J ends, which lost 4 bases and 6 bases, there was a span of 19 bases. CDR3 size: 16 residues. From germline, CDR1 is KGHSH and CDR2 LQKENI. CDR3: CASSRGGRGPVNTIYF. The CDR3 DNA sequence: TGTGCCAGCTCACGAGGAGGCCGGGGGCCAGTAAACACCATATATTTT. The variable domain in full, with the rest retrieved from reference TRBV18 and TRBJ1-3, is NAGVMQNPRHLVRRRGQEARLRCSPMKGHSHVYWYRQLPEEGLKFMVYLQKENIIDESGMPKERFSAEFPKEGPSILRIQQVVRGDSAAYFCASSRGGRGPVNTIYFGEGSWLTVV.

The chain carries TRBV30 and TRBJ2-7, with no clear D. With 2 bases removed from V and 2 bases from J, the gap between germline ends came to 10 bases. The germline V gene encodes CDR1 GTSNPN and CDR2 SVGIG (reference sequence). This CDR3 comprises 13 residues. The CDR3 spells CAWSIGLPYEQYF. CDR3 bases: TGTGCCTGGAGTATCGGGCTCCCCTACGAGCAGTACTTC.

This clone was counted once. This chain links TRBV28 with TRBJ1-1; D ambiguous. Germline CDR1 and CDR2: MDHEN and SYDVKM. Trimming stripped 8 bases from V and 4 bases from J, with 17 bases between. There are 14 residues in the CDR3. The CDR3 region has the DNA TGTGCCAGCCCCCCCGAGGTACGTGGCACTGAAGCTTTCTTT. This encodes CASPPEVRGTEAFF.

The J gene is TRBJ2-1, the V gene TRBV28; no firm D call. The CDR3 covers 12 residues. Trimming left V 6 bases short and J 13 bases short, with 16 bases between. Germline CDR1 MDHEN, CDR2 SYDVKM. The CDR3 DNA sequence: TGTGCCAGCAGCTTACCCCTAAAAAGACAGTTCTTC. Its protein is CASSLPLKRQFF.

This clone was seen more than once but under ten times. CDR3 bases: TGTGCCAGCAGCTTAGACGGGGATGTGCCCCAGCATTTT. This encodes CASSLDGDVPQHF. The chain uses TRBV7-3 and TRBJ1-5; D unresolved. From germline, CDR1 is SGHTA and CDR2 FQGTGA. The V end lost 2 bases, the J end lost 9 bases, and 11 bases lay between the germline ends. This CDR3 is 13 amino acids long.

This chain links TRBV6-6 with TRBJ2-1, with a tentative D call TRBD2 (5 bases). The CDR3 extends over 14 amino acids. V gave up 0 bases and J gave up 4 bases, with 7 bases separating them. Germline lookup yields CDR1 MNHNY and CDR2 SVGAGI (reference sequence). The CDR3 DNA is TGTGCCAGCAGTTACTCGAGGGCTTACAATGAGCAGTTCTTC. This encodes CASSYSRAYNEQFF.

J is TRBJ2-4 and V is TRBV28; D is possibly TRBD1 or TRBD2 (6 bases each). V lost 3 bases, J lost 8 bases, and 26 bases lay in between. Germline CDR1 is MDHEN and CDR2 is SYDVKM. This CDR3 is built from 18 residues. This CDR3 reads CASSLNREKRVGRDIQYF. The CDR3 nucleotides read TGTGCCAGCAGTTTGAACAGGGAAAAGCGGGTGGGGCGAGACATTCAGTACTTC.

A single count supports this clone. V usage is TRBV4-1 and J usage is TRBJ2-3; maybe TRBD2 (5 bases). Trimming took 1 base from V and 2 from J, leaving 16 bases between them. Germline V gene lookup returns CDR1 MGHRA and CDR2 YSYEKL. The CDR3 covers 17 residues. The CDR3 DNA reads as TGCGCCAGCAGCCAAGGGCGGAGCGGACTCATCACAGATACGCAGTATTTT. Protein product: CASSQGRSGLITDTQYF.

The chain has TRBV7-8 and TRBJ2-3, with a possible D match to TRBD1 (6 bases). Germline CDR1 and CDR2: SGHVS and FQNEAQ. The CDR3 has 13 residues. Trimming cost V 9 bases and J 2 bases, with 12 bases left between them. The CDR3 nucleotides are TGTGCCAGTGTTCGGACAGTCACAGATACGCAGTATTTT. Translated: CASVRTVTDTQYF.

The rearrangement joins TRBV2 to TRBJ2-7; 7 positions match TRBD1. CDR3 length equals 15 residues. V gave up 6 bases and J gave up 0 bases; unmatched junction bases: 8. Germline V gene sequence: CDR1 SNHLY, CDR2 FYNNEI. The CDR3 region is CASSGDRSNSYEQYF. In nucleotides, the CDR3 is TGTGCCAGCAGCGGGGACAGATCAAACTCCTACGAGCAGTACTTC.

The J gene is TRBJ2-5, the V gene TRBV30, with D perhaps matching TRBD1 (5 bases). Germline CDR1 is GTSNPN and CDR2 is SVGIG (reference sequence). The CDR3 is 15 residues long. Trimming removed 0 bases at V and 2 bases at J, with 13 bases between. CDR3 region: CAWSVRRGPQETQYF. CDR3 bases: TGTGCCTGGAGTGTACGTAGGGGCCCACAAGAGACCCAGTACTTC.

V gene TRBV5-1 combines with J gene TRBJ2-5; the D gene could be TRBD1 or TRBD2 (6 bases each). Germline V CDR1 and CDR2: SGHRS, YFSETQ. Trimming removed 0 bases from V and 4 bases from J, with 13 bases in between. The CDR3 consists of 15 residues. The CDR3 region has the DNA TGCGCCAGCAGCTTGGCCTCGGGGGCTGGAGAGACCCAGTACTTC. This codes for CASSLASGAGETQYF.

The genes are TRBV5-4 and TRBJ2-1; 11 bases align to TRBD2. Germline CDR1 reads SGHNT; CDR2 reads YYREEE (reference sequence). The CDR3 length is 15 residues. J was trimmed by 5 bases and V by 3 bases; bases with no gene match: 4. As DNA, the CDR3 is TGTGCCAGCAGCTCTAGCGGGGGGAGGAACAATGAGCAGTTCTTC. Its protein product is CASSSSGGRNNEQFF. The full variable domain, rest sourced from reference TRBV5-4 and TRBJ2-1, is ETGVTQSPTHLIKTRGQQVTLRCSSQSGHNTVSWYQQALGQGPQFIFQYYREEENGRGNFPPRFSGLQFPNYSSELNVNALELDDSALYLCASSSSGGRNNEQFFGPGTRLTVL.

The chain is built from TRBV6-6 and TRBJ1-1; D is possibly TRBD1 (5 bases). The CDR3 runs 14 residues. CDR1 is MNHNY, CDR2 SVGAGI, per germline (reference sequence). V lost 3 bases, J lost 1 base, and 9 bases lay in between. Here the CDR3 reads CASSYETANTEAFF. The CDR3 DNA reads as TGTGCCAGCAGTTATGAGACAGCGAACACTGAAGCTTTCTTT.

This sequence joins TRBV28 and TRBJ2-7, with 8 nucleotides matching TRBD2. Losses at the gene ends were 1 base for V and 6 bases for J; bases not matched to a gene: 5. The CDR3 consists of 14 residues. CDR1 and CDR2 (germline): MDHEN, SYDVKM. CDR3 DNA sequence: TGTGCCAGCAGTTTATTACGGGGGGGCCTCGAGCAGTACTTC. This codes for CASSLLRGGLEQYF. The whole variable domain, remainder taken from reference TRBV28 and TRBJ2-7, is DVKVTQSSRYLVKRTGEKVFLECVQDMDHENMFWYRQDPGLGLRLIYFSYDVKMKEKGDIPEGYSVSREKKERFSLILESASTNQTSMYLCASSLLRGGLEQYFGPGTRLTVT.

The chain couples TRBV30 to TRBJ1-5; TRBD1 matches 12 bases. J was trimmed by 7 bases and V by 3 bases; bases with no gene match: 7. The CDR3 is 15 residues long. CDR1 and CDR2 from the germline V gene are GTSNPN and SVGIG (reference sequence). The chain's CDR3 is CAWSEGQGAGQPQHF. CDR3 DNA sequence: TGTGCCTGGAGCGAGGGACAGGGGGCAGGGCAGCCCCAGCATTTT. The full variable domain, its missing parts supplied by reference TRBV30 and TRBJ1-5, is SQTIHQWPATLVQPVGSPLSLECTVEGTSNPNLYWYRQAAGRGLQLLFYSVGIGQISSEVPQNLSASRPQDRQFILSSKKLLLSDSGFYLCAWSEGQGAGQPQHFGDGTRLSIL.

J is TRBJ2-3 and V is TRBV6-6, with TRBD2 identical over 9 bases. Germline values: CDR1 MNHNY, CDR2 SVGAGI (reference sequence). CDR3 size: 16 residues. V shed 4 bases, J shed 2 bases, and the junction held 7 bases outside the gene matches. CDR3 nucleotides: TGTGCCAGCAGTTCCGATCTAGCGGGGACCACAGATACGCAGTATTTT. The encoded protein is CASSSDLAGTTDTQYF.

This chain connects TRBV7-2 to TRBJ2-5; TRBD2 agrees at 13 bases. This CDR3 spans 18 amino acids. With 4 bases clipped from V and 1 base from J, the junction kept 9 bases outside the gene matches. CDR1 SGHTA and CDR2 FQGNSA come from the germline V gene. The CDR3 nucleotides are TGTGCCAGCAGCTCCGGCGTACTAGCGGGGGGGGGCCAAGAGACCCAGTACTTC. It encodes CASSSGVLAGGGQETQYF.

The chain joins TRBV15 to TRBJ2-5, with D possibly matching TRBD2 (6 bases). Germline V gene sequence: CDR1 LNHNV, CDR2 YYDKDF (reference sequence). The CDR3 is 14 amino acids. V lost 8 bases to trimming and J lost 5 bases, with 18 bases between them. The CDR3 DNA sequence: TGTGCCACCGGGCGGGGACGTAGGCCTGAGACCCAGTACTTC. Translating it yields CATGRGRRPETQYF.

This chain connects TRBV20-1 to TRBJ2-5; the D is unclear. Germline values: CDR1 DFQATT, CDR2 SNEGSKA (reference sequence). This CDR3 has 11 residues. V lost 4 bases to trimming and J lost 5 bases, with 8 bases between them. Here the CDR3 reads CSAIPWETQYF. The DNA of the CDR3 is TGCAGTGCTATCCCGTGGGAGACCCAGTACTTC.

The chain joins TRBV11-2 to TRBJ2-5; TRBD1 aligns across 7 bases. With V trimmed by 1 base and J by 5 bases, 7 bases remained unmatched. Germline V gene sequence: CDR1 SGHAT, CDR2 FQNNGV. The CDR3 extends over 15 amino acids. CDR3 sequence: CASSLVGPGGETQYF. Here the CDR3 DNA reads TGTGCCAGCAGCTTAGTGGGGCCAGGGGGTGAGACCCAGTACTTC.

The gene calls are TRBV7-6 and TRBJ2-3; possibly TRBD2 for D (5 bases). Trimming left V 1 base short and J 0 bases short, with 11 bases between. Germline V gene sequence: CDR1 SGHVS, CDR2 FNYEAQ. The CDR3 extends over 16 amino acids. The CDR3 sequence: CASSLGSSGSTDTQYF. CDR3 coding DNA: TGTGCCAGCAGCTTAGGATCGAGCGGAAGCACAGATACGCAGTATTTT.